Presented here are 4 T cell receptor beta chains from one specimen sequenced in a study of Ad26.COV2.S vaccination and SARS-CoV-2 variants listed by TCRdb under 2021. The receptor library was made with the immunoSEQ multiplex PCR assay. This is the immuneACCESS table as TCRdb keeps it, with only in-frame sequences that have V and J called. A part of the clones is gone; compared with another copy, unresolved V genes explain less than half, and the rest is unexplained. Counted in this sample were about 350,000 clones; around nine tenths of them appeared once. The ten largest clones add up to around 3.5% of the sample. In the paper's terms, the treatment or condition label means: 19 received Ad26.COV2.S at low or high dose, single or two shots; about 5 received placebo; per-sample allocation not given. For vaccine and placebo recipients, the sequenced repertoires came from samples collected on day 63 after the first injection.

Sequencing used peripheral blood, obtained in a trial of Ad26.COV2.S vaccine versus placebo. The receptors stem from a person between 18 and 65 years old who received the Ad26.COV2.S COVID-19 vaccine or a placebo.

J is TRBJ2-1 and V is TRBV4-1; tentative D call: TRBD1 (5 bases). Germline CDR1 and CDR2: MGHRA and YSYEKL. Trimming cost V 4 bases and J 2 bases, with 12 bases left between them. This CDR3 spans 15 amino acids. The CDR3: CASSPGLSTYNEQFF. In nucleotides, the CDR3 is TGCGCCAGCAGCCCAGGGCTGTCCACCTACAATGAGCAGTTCTTC.

The chain has TRBV6-5 and TRBJ2-7, with a weak D call TRBD1 (6 bases). V was cut by 8 bases and J by 0 bases, with 11 bases left in between. Germline V gene sequence: CDR1 MNHEY, CDR2 SVGAGI. This CDR3 comprises 13 residues. The CDR3 loop reads CASWETGSYEQYF. The CDR3 bases are TGTGCCAGCTGGGAGACAGGCTCCTACGAGCAGTACTTC.

This chain links TRBV3-1 (or the pseudogene TRBV3-2) with TRBJ2-3; D perhaps matches TRBD1 (6 bases). The CDR3 extends over 14 amino acids. V lost 5 bases to trimming and J lost 6 bases, with 15 bases between them. Looked up from germline, CDR1 is LGHDT and CDR2 is YNNKEL (reference sequence). The CDR3 region is CASSTSQGKDTQYF. DNA for the CDR3: TGTGCCAGCAGCACCTCTCAGGGGAAGGATACGCAGTATTTT.

The chain uses TRBV7-2 and TRBJ2-7; tentatively, D is TRBD2 (7 bases). The CDR3 loop spans 17 amino acids. Germline assignment: CDR1 SGHTA and CDR2 FQGNSA. V was cut by 1 base and J by 0 bases, with 16 bases left in between. The CDR3 protein is CASSLVLGGAVSYEQYF. The CDR3 DNA reads TGTGCCAGCAGCTTAGTTTTGGGGGGGGCGGTCTCCTACGAGCAGTACTTC. The full variable domain, rest sourced from reference TRBV7-2 and TRBJ2-7, is GAGVSQSPSNKVTEKGKDVELRCDPISGHTALYWYRQSLGQGLEFLIYFQGNSAPDKSGLPSDRFSAERTGGSVSTLTIQRTQQEDSAVYLCASSLVLGGAVSYEQYFGPGTRLTVT.